This T cell receptor beta chain was profiled in a study of blood T cell repertoires in COVID-19 (dated by TCRdb to 2019 to 2021). The study in broad terms: Collaborator samples came from the United States, Italy and Spain and covered acute and convalescent phases of COVID-19. The dataset comprised deeply sampled blood TCRbeta repertoires from subjects exposed to, actively infected with, or recovered from COVID-19. The prospective study material was composed of cDNA or gDNA derived from T cells, B-cell-depleted T cells, or PBMCs. Samples were obtained from the ongoing ImmuneRACE study (first 160 participants) and from over a thousand subjects provided by 6 global collaborators. Sample metadata almost always included a de-identified subject ID, COVID-19 status, age in years and sex. The repertoires were released in a freely available public database intended as a resource for research on the immune response to SARS-CoV-2. Where available, HLA class I and class II types were taken from metadata supplied by the sample provider and were not determined by assay-based typing. What the authors observed across the whole study: The amount of clinical and demographic metadata varied by source and participant and was provided uncurated.

In regard to this clone: What antigen it recognizes has not been identified. There are no base qualities to consult, and no much larger clone falls within one base.

Participants in the prospective study were aged roughly 18 to 90 years, lived in 20 to 30 United States geographic areas, and enrolled through a virtual design. In the prospective study, cohorts were assigned on the basis of participant-reported clinical history obtained from a screening survey and a study questionnaire. In the prospective study, whole blood, serum and a nasopharyngeal or oropharyngeal swab were collected from each participant by mobile phlebotomists. Participants in the prospective study had the option to provide additional blood draws and questionnaires over an approximately two-month period. Before DNA extraction, blood samples from the prospective study were shipped at room temperature or frozen. TCRbeta CDR3 regions were amplified from genomic DNA by means of the immunoSEQ Assay, a bias-controlled multiplex PCR. Under the source paper's analysis protocol: The number of nucleated cells in each sample was estimated from the amplification of reference gene primers within the assay. To quantify the absolute abundance of each unique TCRbeta CDR3 rearrangement, sequence reads were collapsed and filtered. Productive Simpson clonality was computed per sample as the square root of Simpson's diversity index over productive rearrangements. This immuneACCESS table, as held by TCRdb, lists in-frame sequences with V and J called but not all clones. Of the missing ones, under half trace to an unresolved V gene in checked studies; the others have no known cause. V, J and clone size derive from that table, while D and trimming were established from the DNA sequence. The sample yields fewer than 250,000 clones; around 86% were counted once. The top ten clones comprise roughly 3.8% of the sample.

Taken from cysteine to phenylalanine, the CDR3 has 18 residues. Only the CDR3 portion is preserved as DNA: 54 bases, with reading frame beginning at the first base. Relative to germline, V is missing 0 bases and J is missing 0 bases, with 2 bases of the junction outside any gene match. CDR1 and CDR2, looked up from the germline V gene (reference sequence), are PRHDT and FYEKMQ. Sequenced material: PBMCs or T cells enriched from blood (not recorded which). This sequence was found in a woman aged 40 to 50 with acute COVID-19. The V gene is TRBV13 and the J gene is TRBJ2-1; the central 13 bases match TRBD2. The base sequence is TGTGCCAGCAGCTTAGGGGGACTAGCGGGGAACTCCTACAATGAGCAGTTCTTC. Its protein product is CASSLGGLAGNSYNEQFF.